The clone carrying this T cell receptor (beta chain) was seen once. CDR1 and CDR2 (germline): LNHDA, SQIVND (reference sequence). V dropped 7 bases and J dropped 7 bases, with 16 bases sitting between them. The CDR3 extends over 13 amino acids. TCRdb's copy holds only in-frame clones and misses some; the assay was immunoSEQ multiplex PCR. The sample has some 29,000 clones, around 89% seen once; the top ten hold around 10%. This sample was taken from a study of T cell changes during pregnancy in multiple sclerosis. The source is a female donor with multiple sclerosis, enrolled in a pregnancy study. The sequenced sample was CD8+ T cells from peripheral blood mononuclear cells, obtained in the third trimester of pregnancy. This chain connects TRBV19 to TRBJ1-1, with unresolved D. The CDR3 loop reads CASTPGSYYEAFF. Here the CDR3 DNA reads TGTGCCAGTACCCCGGGTAGTTACTATGAAGCTTTCTTT.